The source of this TCR beta chain is a study of cytomegalovirus exposure and HLA in healthy donors (dated by TCRdb to between 2016 and 2019). Regarding the study in general: An earlier analysis of several hundred of the donors reported around 280 Gb of sequence data and 117 million unique TCR beta sequences obtained from approximately 180 million T cells. Every repertoire in the discovery cohort had been generated on one and the same sequencing platform. The study aimed to test whether cataloging public T cell receptors could reveal signatures of past pathogen exposure. Both class I and class II loci were covered by HLA typing, at four-digit resolution. About 300 gigabases of sequencing data and around 90 million unique TCR sequences made up an early release that covered some 640 HLA-typed donors. To decide whether each TCR beta V gene segment behaved as functional or pseudogenic, an earlier analysis of fewer than 750 of the donors relied on high-throughput TCR beta sequencing. To predict cytomegalovirus infection status, the study brought together high-throughput TCR immunosequencing, statistical association of individual TCRs with disease status, and machine learning. Rather than drawing on any new phenotypic data, the later analysis identified candidate immune exposures from TCR beta sequences and the way those sequences occurred across donors. A handful of DR-DQ haplotypes were handled as single units for association and clustering because linkage in the cohort was strong. Of the approximately 370 genotyped donors, approximately 80% were placed in the genetic ancestry cluster associated with self-reported Caucasian donors. A later genetic analysis took genome-wide SNP genotypes for about 65% of the 666 donors and used that subset as a discovery cohort. In a later analysis, previously published TCR beta repertoires from more than 500 donors were re-analyzed and high-resolution HLA genotyping was added so that TCR occurrence patterns could be studied. Among 300 to 450 genotyped donors of the cohort, an average of roughly 240,000 unique TCR beta nucleotide sequences were sequenced per donor, around 20% of them non-productive. Besides the first cohort of about 730 subjects, a separate validation cohort made up of around 120 different subjects was used. Donor age, sex, ethnicity and CMV serostatus were compiled together with the repertoire data. Typing coverage differed by locus: A, B, C, DRB1 and DQB1 were typed in about 620-640 donors, DQA1 in 522, DPA1 in some 570, and DPB1 in 400 to 490. The T cell repertoires of about 700 subjects were profiled by immunosequencing and related to cytomegalovirus serostatus. General study outcomes and caveats: In a later analysis, HLA-associated TCR beta chains showed more clonal expansion and lower generation probabilities than non-associated chains that were equally common. A few of the identified cytomegalovirus-associated TCR beta chains were confirmed in vitro to be specific for cytomegalovirus antigens. The presence/absence analyses assumed that sequencing depth was roughly uniform across donors, and that assumption may not be true. The study gave a list of about 170 TCR beta chains associated with cytomegalovirus. Because HLA typing was unavailable for some donors at each locus, only the typed subset was used in association tests. According to a later analysis, parvovirus B19, influenza, CMV and Epstein-Barr virus appeared linked to several top co-occurrence clusters. Correlated functional status among segregating V segments might reflect linkage disequilibrium, but an unknown experimental factor could not be ruled out. This cohort had only TCR beta chains sequenced, and the lack of alpha or paired-chain data limited which features could be detected. A later genetic analysis reported fewer N-insertions in productive TCRs among donors in an Asian-associated ancestry cluster than the approximately 700-donor mean. V-gene and J-gene trimming of TCR beta chains was associated with a missense DCLRE1C variant in a later genetic analysis, and the association was replicated in an independent cohort. CMV serostatus was the only immune exposure information available for the cohort. A further reported finding was that TCR beta sequences accurately predicted the HLA-A and HLA-B alleles for most subjects in the first cohort. Most TCR sequences were observed very rarely across donors, whereas some public TCRs were present in many individuals. When HLA alleles, especially DR and DQ, strongly co-occurred, TCR associations were difficult to assign to individual alleles. A later analysis found that TCR association rates varied across HLA loci, with DRB1 alleles showing the most associated TCRs and HLA-C alleles the fewest. It was suggested by the authors that the approach could potentially be generalized to other disease states and immunological phenotypes. The classifier was reported to diagnose cytomegalovirus status with high specificity and sensitivity in both the original and validation cohorts. In an earlier analysis of 500 to 650 of the donors, most TCR beta V segments appeared in productive rearrangements about 90% or about 30% of the time, broadly matching IMGT annotations. A cluster of highly shared sequence variants was judged likely to be a technical artifact of the sequencing pipeline. A later analysis associated around 16,000 TCR beta sequences with specific HLA alleles at a false discovery rate of 0.05. Seventeen rarely observed V segments, including chromosome 9 orphons, were excluded from the earlier analysis of several hundred of the donors because counts were too low. In a later analysis, most CMV-associated TCR beta chains were found to appear HLA-restricted, with HLA associations seemingly driven largely by CMV exposure. Some IMGT-functional V segments, including TRBV6-2 and TRBV6-3, could not be told apart with the 87-base-pair reads, so those segments were excluded.

Concerning this clone: Its binding antigen is unknown. Base qualities are missing; no much larger clone stands one base away.

Libraries were prepared through the immunoSEQ multiplex PCR assay. For the multiplex PCR, a mixture combining 60 forward primers for TCR Vbeta segments and 13 reverse primers for TCR Jbeta segments was used. A multiplex PCR assay on genomic DNA amplified the CDR3 region of rearranged TCR beta genes. On the Illumina HiSeq System, the amplified TCR beta libraries were sequenced as 87-base-pair reads. The study's processing was this. Across the 640 or so repertoires, a later analysis counted tens of millions of unique TCR beta chains, 9 million to 14 million of which were shared by at least two donors. Raw reads were error-corrected and collapsed into unique sequences by a nearest-neighbor algorithm in which closely related sequences were merged to remove PCR and sequencing errors. CDR3 sequences were aligned to IMGT reference sequences to assign V, D and J gene segments. For a sequence to be retained, a match of at least six nucleotides was required to both a V gene segment and a J gene segment. Rearrangements were called productive when the CDR3 lacked stop codons and stayed in frame with V and J; all others were non-productive. CDR3 was defined by IMGT convention, running from the second conserved V-encoded cysteine to the conserved J-encoded phenylalanine. In an earlier analysis of more than 550 of the donors, sequences lacking an unambiguous match to a single V gene segment were excluded. An earlier analysis of several hundred of the donors classified V segments as functional when productive rearrangements were above 56.7% and as segregating when the standard deviation between donors was above 5%. A statistical classification framework was developed to diagnose cytomegalovirus status using the catalog of TCR beta chain sequences. A later analysis assigned V and J genes by comparing TCR nucleotide sequences with IMGT/GENE-DB human TR gene sequences. In a later analysis, CDR3 sequences and most-parsimonious VDJ recombination scenarios were assigned using the TCRdist pipeline. A later analysis defined each TCR beta chain by its CDR3 amino acid sequence plus V-gene family, and excluded reads lacking a unique V-gene family. To address suspected cross-contamination and a sequencing artifact, a later analysis removed several hundred highly shared, low-generation-probability nucleotide sequences. In a later analysis, a clonal expansion index was calculated for each public chain from normalized within-repertoire ranks of inferred template counts. Generation probabilities in a later analysis came from a VDJ recombination model fitted to out-of-frame rearrangements, and those results were checked against IGoR. A later analysis scored TCR-TCR, TCR-HLA and TCR-CMV co-occurrence with hypergeometric tests, applying a repertoire-size bias correction to TCR pairs. In a later analysis, false discovery rates were estimated by permuting HLA or CMV assignments 20 times. In a later analysis, co-occurring TCRs were grouped with DBSCAN, and TCRdist sequence similarity was added when clustering was performed within HLA-allele-positive subsets. Co-occurrence clustering excluded repertoires with fewer than 30,000 or more than 120,000 public chains, plus five with anomalous nucleotide sharing. The clones in this table, taken by TCRdb from immuneACCESS, are in-frame only. Not every clone is retained; where verified, under half of the shortfall comes from an unresolved V gene, and the cause of the rest is unknown. That table gives V, J and clone size, and the DNA gave D and trimming. The sample yields about 200,000 clones; 79% were counted once. The top ten clones comprise 1.5% to 1.7% of the sample.

The cohort was made up of hundreds of healthy bone marrow donors. At the time of sampling, every cohort member was nominally healthy, though immune exposures that went unrecorded were likely present. The donor was CMV seropositive and was included in the group of around 300 seropositive cohort members. Each donor provided a peripheral blood sample, and peripheral blood mononuclear cells were used for TCR beta sequencing. The Qiagen DNeasy Blood Extraction Kit was used to extract genomic DNA from the blood cell samples. From cysteine to phenylalanine, the CDR3 is 12 amino acids long. Only the CDR3 part of the read is kept: 36 bases, read in frame from the first base. CDR1 is given as SGHTA and CDR2 as FQGNSA, both from the germline V gene. Relative to germline, V is 4 bases shorter and J is 4 bases shorter, with 7 bases between their ends.

The receptor was isolated from a girl aged 10 to 17 in good health and CMV-seropositive. The V and J segments used are TRBV7-2 and TRBJ2-5, with no reliable assignment of the D segment. The sample consisted of PBMCs. The nucleotide sequence is given as TGTGCCAGCAGCTATGGCCGAGAGACCCAGTACTTC. Translation gives CASSYGRETQYF.